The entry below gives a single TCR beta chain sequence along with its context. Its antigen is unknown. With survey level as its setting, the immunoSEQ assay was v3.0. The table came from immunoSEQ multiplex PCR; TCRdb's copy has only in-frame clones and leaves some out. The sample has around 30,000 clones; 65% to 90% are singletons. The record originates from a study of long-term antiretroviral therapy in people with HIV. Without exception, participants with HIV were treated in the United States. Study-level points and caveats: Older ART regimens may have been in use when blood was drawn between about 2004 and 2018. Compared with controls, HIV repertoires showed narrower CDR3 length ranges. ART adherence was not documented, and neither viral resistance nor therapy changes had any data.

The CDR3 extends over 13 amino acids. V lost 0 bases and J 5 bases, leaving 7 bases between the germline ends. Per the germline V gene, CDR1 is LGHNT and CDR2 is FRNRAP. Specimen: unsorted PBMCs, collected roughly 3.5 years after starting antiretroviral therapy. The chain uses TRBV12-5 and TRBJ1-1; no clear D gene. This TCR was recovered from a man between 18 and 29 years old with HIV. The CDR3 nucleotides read TGTGCTAGTGGTTTGGTCCCAGTTACTGAAGCTTTCTTT. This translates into CASGLVPVTEAFF.